This passage covers 8 T cell receptor beta chains from one sample sequenced in a study of siplizumab effects on memory and regulatory T cells. This table comes from immunoSEQ multiplex PCR, and its TCRdb copy is limited to in-frame clones, with some not included. Of more than 90,000 clones listed, nearly 95% are singletons. The source material was non-Treg CD4+ T cells sorted from blood. The receptors come from a human donor in good health.

The rearrangement uses TRBV7-2 and TRBJ2-7; possible D gene TRBD2, 5 bases. V shed 1 base and J shed 0 bases, with 7 bases lying between them. Per germline, CDR1 SGHTA and CDR2 FQGNSA. This CDR3 contains 14 residues. CDR3 protein: CASSLGRGSYEQYF. The CDR3 DNA reads as TGTGCCAGCAGCTTAGGTCGGGGCTCCTACGAGCAGTACTTC. Based on the CDR3 plus reference TRBV7-2 and TRBJ2-7, the full variable domain is GAGVSQSPSNKVTEKGKDVELRCDPISGHTALYWYRQSLGQGLEFLIYFQGNSAPDKSGLPSDRFSAERTGGSVSTLTIQRTQQEDSAVYLCASSLGRGSYEQYFGPGTRLTVT.

The chain links TRBV18 to TRBJ2-7, with 7 bases aligning to TRBD2. Germline trimming cut 3 bases from V and 2 bases from J; bases unmatched to any gene: 10. Germline-derived CDR1 and CDR2 are KGHSH and LQKENI. The CDR3 length is 16 residues. Written as DNA, the CDR3 is TGTGCCAGCTCACCGGATTTTTGGACTAGGACCTACGAGCAGTACTTC. Translation gives CASSPDFWTRTYEQYF. Filled out from reference TRBV18 and TRBJ2-7, the complete variable domain reads NAGVMQNPRHLVRRRGQEARLRCSPMKGHSHVYWYRQLPEEGLKFMVYLQKENIIDESGMPKERFSAEFPKEGPSILRIQQVVRGDSAAYFCASSPDFWTRTYEQYFGPGTRLTVT.

This clone was observed a few times. The V call is TRBV7-2, the J call TRBJ1-1; D gene ambiguous. Trimming left V 4 bases short and J 1 base short, with 4 bases between. The CDR3 length is 12 residues. Germline loops: CDR1 SGHTA, CDR2 FQGNSA. The CDR3 loop is CASSYKNTEAFF. In DNA form, the CDR3 reads TGTGCCAGCAGCTACAAGAACACTGAAGCTTTCTTT.

Points on this clone: One end of the junction does not line up with germline, which may come from a read error. The chain has TRBV7-7 and TRBJ2-3, with 11 bases matching TRBD2. CDR3 length: 14 residues. Germline V lookup: CDR1 SSHAT, CDR2 FNYEAQ (reference sequence). The CDR3 DNA reads TGTGCTAGCAGCCCAGGGACTAGCGGAGATACGCAGTATTTT. It is translated as CASSPGTSGDTQYF.

The chain combines TRBV7-9 with TRBJ2-3, with TRBD1 matching 9 bases. V gave up 5 bases and J gave up 2 bases; unmatched junction bases: 5. CDR3 length: 15 residues. Germline-derived CDR1 and CDR2 are SEHNR and FQNEAQ (reference sequence). Here the CDR3 DNA reads TGTGCCAGCAGCCAAAGACAGGGGGTCACAGATACGCAGTATTTT. Its protein is CASSQRQGVTDTQYF.

The CDR3 region has the DNA TGTGCCAGCAGTGAAGCGGGGAATGGGGAGCAGTACTTC. It specifies CASSEAGNGEQYF. This chain uses TRBV6-1 with TRBJ2-7; D remains unclear. Germline V CDR1 and CDR2: MNHNS, SASEGT. The CDR3 length is 13 residues. V dropped 0 bases and J dropped 7 bases, with 10 bases sitting between them.

The chain uses TRBV7-9 and TRBJ2-3; the match to TRBD2 covers 13 bases. This CDR3 region has 18 residues. Germline values: CDR1 SEHNR, CDR2 FQNEAQ (reference sequence). The J segment lost 3 bases and the V segment lost 0 bases, leaving 6 bases of the junction unmatched. The CDR3 DNA is TGTGCCAGCAGCTTAGCACTAGCGGGAGGGGTGAGGACAGATACGCAGTATTTT. Its protein product is CASSLALAGGVRTDTQYF.

The chain recombines TRBV11-2 with TRBJ2-3; TRBD2 agrees at 11 bases. Trimming took 3 bases from V and 3 from J; bases not matched to a gene: 2. The germline CDR1 and CDR2 sequences are SGHAT and FQNNGV. The CDR3 runs 15 residues. The CDR3 DNA is TGTGCCAGCAGCTTTAGCGGGAGGGCAACAGATACGCAGTATTTT. It yields the protein CASSFSGRATDTQYF.